A selection of T cell receptor beta chains follows, all from one sample in a study of tumor-infiltrating lymphocytes in primary liver carcinoma. From the multiplex PCR reads, TCRdb called clonotypes with MiXCR, one entry per CDR3 protein. This table holds some 190,000 distinct CDR3 sequences, about 82% found once. The sequencing sample was made of tumor tissue from primary liver carcinoma. The receptors come from a man in his forties or fifties with primary liver carcinoma and hepatitis B virus infection. CDR3s include the opening cysteine and the closing phenylalanine or tryptophan. Fields, in order: D gene, J gene, V gene, clone size, CDR3 protein, CDR3 DNA. A D gene is named only where the DNA matches it firmly. Not all rows give a size; the values are once, few, many and, for expanded clones, a class.

.	TRBJ2-3	TRBV14	few	CANSRVYTDTQYF	TGTGCCAACAGCCGGGTATACACAGATACGCAGTATTTT
TRBD2	TRBJ2-1	TRBV6-1	.	CASSKGTMGRGAYNVQFF	TGTGCCAGCAGTAAAGGGACGATGGGGCGGGGGGCCTACAATGTGCAGTTCTTC
.	TRBJ2-3	TRBV5-1	.	CASSPGTDTDTQYF	TGCGCCAGCAGTCCCGGGACCGACACAGATACGCAGTATTTT
.	TRBJ2-7	TRBV6-5	.	CASSSLSSYKQYF	TGTGCCAGCAGTTCCCTAAGCTCTTACAAGCAGTACTTC
TRBD1	TRBJ2-3	TRBV5-1	many	CASSYRTGGSTDTQYF	TGCGCCAGCAGCTATAGGACAGGGGGGAGCACAGATACGCAGTATTTT
.	TRBJ1-1	TRBV30	.	CDCLRGFYTEAFF	TGTGACTGTCTGAGGGGGTTTTACACTGAAGCTTTCTTT
.	TRBJ1-5	TRBV29-1	.	CNVVGHINQSQHF	TGCAACGTTGTCGGACATATCAATCAGTCCCAGCATTTT
TRBD2	TRBJ2-2	TRBV5-5	.	CASSGTSVYTGDLFF	TGTGCCAGCAGTGGGACTAGCGTCTACACTGGGGACCTGTTTTTT
.	TRBJ2-1	TRBV7-9	.	CSSNDSLSENNEQFF	TGTTCCAGCAATGACAGCTTATCCGAAAACAATGAGCAGTTCTTC
.	TRBJ1-1	TRBV6-2/TRBV6-3	.	CASTIIWTRVVSEALF	TGTGCCAGCACTATAATCTGGACGAGGGTAGTCAGTGAAGCTCTCTTT
.	TRBJ1-1	TRBV29-1	.	CSVGGGWGMNTEALF	TGCAGCGTTGGAGGGGGGTGGGGTATGAACACAGAAGCTTTGTTC
TRBD1	TRBJ2-3	TRBV12-3/TRBV12-4	.	CANSRQGRNQPQYF	TGTGCCAACAGTCGACAGGGTCGCAATCAGCCCCAGTATTTT
TRBD1	TRBJ2-1	TRBV4-2	.	CTSSHAGGQGNNEQFF	TGTACCAGTAGCCATGCCGGGGGACAGGGGAACAATGAGCAGTTCTTC
.	TRBJ2-7	TRBV7-2	.	CASSISRGGSYEQYF	TGTGCCAGCAGCATCAGTAGAGGGGGCTCCTACGAGCAGTACTTC
TRBD2	TRBJ2-1	TRBV5-4	.	CASCLGGSSYNEQFF	TGTGCCAGCTGCTTGGGCGGGAGCTCCTACAATGAGCAGTTCTTC
TRBD1	TRBJ1-1	TRBV5-1	.	CTSSFRQGTEAFF	TGCACCAGCAGCTTCAGACAGGGCACTGAAGCTTTCTTT
TRBD2	TRBJ2-7	TRBV6-6	.	CVSRTTSRSYEQYF	TGTGTCAGCAGAACGACTAGCCGCTCCTACGAGCAGTACTTC
.	TRBJ2-1	TRBV6-2/TRBV6-3	.	CASSNQPVSEQFF	TGTGCCAGCAGTAACCAACCAGTCAGTGAGCAGTTCTTC
.	TRBJ2-5	TRBV29-1	once	CSVEADKGRAETRYF	TGCAGCGTTGAAGCGGACAAGGGGCGAGCTGAGACCCGGTACTTC
TRBD2	TRBJ2-1	TRBV11-2	.	CASTNSGSPQSYEQLF	TGTGCCAGCACAAATAGCGGGAGCCCACAGAGCTATGAGCAGCTATTC
TRBD2	TRBJ2-7	TRBV12-3/TRBV12-4	.	CASSFPGTSGIGEQYF	TGTGCCAGTAGTTTTCCCGGGACTAGCGGGATAGGCGAGCAGTACTTC
TRBD2	TRBJ2-4	TRBV11-1	.	CASSFPGVSGTKYVQYF	TGTGCCAGCAGCTTTCCCGGGGTTAGCGGGACCAAATACGTTCAGTACTTC
.	TRBJ2-1	TRBV13	.	CASSLGDLGRGNAQLF	TGTGCCAGCAGCTTAGGTGACCTGGGAAGGGGCAATGCGCAGCTCTTC
TRBD1	TRBJ2-1	TRBV6-1	many	CASSEQQGAYNEQFF	TGTGCCAGCAGTGAACAACAGGGGGCCTACAATGAGCAGTTCTTC
.	TRBJ1-2	TRBV20-1	.	CSARGGKDRYDYTF	TGCAGTGCTAGAGGGGGTAAAGACAGATATGACTACACCTTC
.	TRBJ1-5	TRBV11-2	.	CASSLVEVTGSSQPQHF	TGTGCCAGCAGCTTAGTAGAGGTAACAGGGAGCAGTCAGCCCCAACATTTT
TRBD1	TRBJ1-2	TRBV7-9	many	CASSLATEGTAYGYTF	TGTGCCAGCAGCTTAGCGACTGAAGGGACAGCTTATGGCTACACCTTC
.	TRBJ2-7	TRBV29-1	.	CSVMTSGTDTSYEQYF	TGCAGCGTCATGACATCTGGGACCGACACTTCCTACGAGCAGTACTTC
.	TRBJ2-6	TRBV12-3/TRBV12-4	.	CVSSLRHGSNVLTF	TGTGTCAGCAGTTTAAGGCATGGGTCCAACGTCCTGACTTTC
.	TRBJ2-7	TRBV11-3	.	CASSLYHGTPYEQYF	TGTGCCAGCAGCTTATATCACGGGACACCTTACGAGCAATACTTC
.	TRBJ2-2	TRBV6-1	.	CTSRSVRADGWELFF	TGTACCAGCAGGAGCGTGAGGGCCGATGGCTGGGAGCTGTTTTTT
TRBD2	TRBJ2-7	TRBV29-1	.	CSVLGTTFYGQYF	TGCAGCGTTTTGGGGACTACTTTCTACGGGCAGTACTTC
.	TRBJ2-5	TRBV6-1	.	CPSSEGGTRETQYF	TGTCCCAGCAGTGAAGGAGGTACCCGAGAGACCCAGTACTTC
.	TRBJ2-5	TRBV29-1	.	CSVELAQTQYF	TGCAGCGTTGAGCTAGCCCAGACCCAGTACTTC
.	TRBJ2-5	TRBV29-1	.	CSVDRGEAQCF	TGCAGCGTTGATCGGGGAGAGGCCCAGTGCTTC
.	TRBJ1-5	TRBV11-3	.	CASSIDLWLAQPQHF	TGTGCCAGCAGCATAGATCTGTGGTTGGCTCAGCCCCAGCATTTT
.	TRBJ2-2	TRBV6-9	.	CASARVDTGELLF	TGTGCCAGCGCCAGAGTGGACACCGGGGAGCTGCTATTT
.	TRBJ2-2	TRBV29-1	.	CSAKLYTGELFF	TGCAGCGCCAAACTGTACACCGGGGAGCTGTTTTTT